The 32 T cell receptor beta chains below come from one sample, sequenced in a study of CD8 T cells in Susac syndrome. An input of 0.5 to 1 ug of RNA was subjected to reverse transcription using random hexamers. TCRdb independently ran MiXCR on the immunoSEQ multiplex PCR reads; one entry per CDR3 protein. Seen here are under 150,000 distinct CDR3 sequences, around 85% observed once, and the top ten hold around 0.51%. The sequenced material came from CD8+ T cells from PBMCs. The receptors originated from a human donor with multiple sclerosis.

This clonotype appeared a few times. The gene calls are TRBV6-1 and TRBJ1-2; 9 bases match TRBD1. The V segment lost 4 bases and the J segment 3 bases; nucleotides outside the gene matches: 6. In germline, CDR1 is MNHNS, CDR2 SASEGT. The CDR3 has 15 amino acids. The CDR3 loop reads CASSAPGQGYYGYTF. The CDR3 bases are TGTGCCAGCAGTGCGCCGGGACAGGGTTACTATGGCTACACCTTC.

The chain employs TRBV27 and TRBJ2-7; maybe TRBD2 (6 bases). V was cut by 9 bases and J by 2 bases, with 23 bases left in between. The germline CDR1 and CDR2 sequences are MNHEY and SMNVEV (reference sequence). The CDR3 runs to 16 residues. The CDR3 is CASASPLASGTYEQYF. CDR3 nucleotides: TGTGCCAGTGCCTCTCCCCTAGCGTCCGGGACCTACGAGCAGTACTTC.

The genes are TRBV29-1 and TRBJ1-1; D gene unclear. The CDR3 runs 11 residues. The V gene lost 4 bases and the J gene lost 8 bases, with 11 bases spanning the gap. Looked up from germline, CDR1 is SQVTM and CDR2 is ANQGSEA. As DNA, the CDR3 is TGCAGCGTTGGACTGCGGAAGGAAGCTTTCTTT. It yields the protein CSVGLRKEAFF.

The V and J genes are TRBV5-4 and TRBJ1-1; no reliable D call. The CDR3 is 14 amino acids. Germline V gene sequence: CDR1 SGHNT, CDR2 YYREEE (reference sequence). V gave up 0 bases and J gave up 0 bases, with 6 bases separating them. The CDR3, as DNA: TGTGCCAGCAGCTTGGGAATTATGAACACTGAAGCTTTCTTT. As protein: CASSLGIMNTEAFF.

The J gene is TRBJ2-3, the V gene TRBV4-1; 7 nucleotides line up with TRBD2. CDR1 MGHRA and CDR2 YSYEKL come from the germline V gene. V was pared by 3 bases and J by 0 bases, with 6 bases of the junction left unmatched. The CDR3 totals 16 residues. The CDR3 DNA reads as TGCGCCAGCAGCCAGGGGCTAGCGGCTAGCACAGATACGCAGTATTTT. It encodes CASSQGLAASTDTQYF.

V usage is TRBV9 and J usage is TRBJ2-6; either TRBD1 or TRBD2 may fit D (5 bases each). Between the trimmed V and J ends, which lost 3 bases and 0 bases, there was a span of 19 bases. Germline assignment: CDR1 SGDLS and CDR2 YYNGEE. The CDR3 length is 19 residues. CDR3 amino acids: CASSGSYWDRNSGANVLTF. CDR3 sequence (DNA): TGTGCCAGCAGCGGATCCTACTGGGACCGTAACTCTGGGGCCAACGTCCTGACTTTC. The full variable domain, its missing parts supplied by reference TRBV9 and TRBJ2-6, is DSGVTQTPKHLITATGQRVTLRCSPRSGDLSVYWYQQSLDQGLQFLIQYYNGEERAKGNILERFSAQQFPDLHSELNLSSLELGDSALYFCASSGSYWDRNSGANVLTFGAGSRLTVL.

The chain is built from TRBV5-1 and TRBJ2-7; D might be TRBD1 or TRBD2, each matching 5 bases. V was pared by 3 bases and J by 3 bases, with 16 bases between. The CDR3 totals 15 residues. Germline lookup yields CDR1 SGHRS and CDR2 YFSETQ. CDR3 region: CASSSEGTQDYEQYF. For the CDR3, the DNA is TGCGCCAGCAGCTCAGAGGGGACGCAGGACTACGAGCAGTACTTC.

The chain uses TRBV6-2 or TRBV6-3 and TRBJ2-1; 10 nucleotides line up with TRBD2. Germline lookup yields CDR1 MNHEY and CDR2 SVGEGT. The CDR3 spans 14 residues. V lost 8 bases to trimming and J lost 7 bases; unmatched junction nucleotides: 8. CDR3 protein: CASSLLAGRNEQFF. Here the CDR3 DNA reads TGTGCCAGCTCATTACTAGCGGGAAGAAATGAGCAGTTCTTC.

The rearrangement links TRBV5-4 to TRBJ1-2, with 8 bases identical to TRBD1. This CDR3 region has 16 residues. J gave up 5 bases and V 3 bases, and 12 bases lay outside the gene matches. From germline, CDR1 is SGHNT and CDR2 YYREEE (reference sequence). CDR3 bases: TGTGCCAGCAGCTACCCGGAGACAGGGGCCACTTATGGCTACACCTTC. It codes for CASSYPETGATYGYTF.

The chain is built from TRBV27 and TRBJ2-6, with TRBD2 identical over 7 bases. There are 20 residues in the CDR3. The trim removed 0 bases at V and 0 bases at J, leaving 11 bases unmatched. In germline, CDR1 is MNHEY, CDR2 SMNVEV (reference sequence). The CDR3, as DNA: TGTGCCAGCAGTTTATCGGCTTGGGTAGCGGGCCTCTCTGGGGCCAACGTCCTGACTTTC. It translates to CASSLSAWVAGLSGANVLTF.

With regard to this clonotype: One junction end disagrees with the germline gene, perhaps due to a read error. The rearrangement links TRBV29-1 to TRBJ1-2; unclear D gene. This CDR3 spans 13 amino acids. In germline, CDR1 is SQVTM, CDR2 ANQGSEA. CDR3 DNA sequence: TGCGGCGTTGTGTACGGGGTGGACTATGGCTACACCTTC. Translated, it gives CGVVYGVDYGYTF. Drawing the rest from reference TRBV29-1 and TRBJ1-2, the complete variable domain is SAVISQKPSRDICQRGTSLTIQCQVDSQVTMMFWYRQQPGQSLTLIATANQGSEATYESGFVIDKFPISRPNLTFSTLTVSNMSPEDSSIYLCGVVYGVDYGYTFGSGTRLTVV.

This chain joins TRBV7-9 and TRBJ2-1, with D possibly TRBD2 on 6 matching bases. The CDR3 has 18 amino acids. Between the trimmed V and J ends, which lost 3 bases and 0 bases, there was a span of 18 bases. Germline V gives CDR1 SEHNR, CDR2 FQNEAQ (reference sequence). DNA for the CDR3: TGTGCCAGCAGCTTCCCTAGCGAGCTTATAAGCTCCTACAATGAGCAGTTCTTC. It is translated as CASSFPSELISSYNEQFF.

This clonotype was recorded a few times. The chain employs TRBV4-1 and TRBJ2-1; TRBD1 might be the D (6 bases). Trimming left V 3 bases short and J 7 bases short, with 16 bases between. The CDR3 totals 15 residues. Germline CDR1 is MGHRA and CDR2 is YSYEKL. The CDR3 DNA is TGCGCCAGCAGCCAGAACAGGGAATCGGGTAATGAGCAGTTCTTC. As protein: CASSQNRESGNEQFF.

The chain joins TRBV19 to TRBJ1-6; a weak D match, TRBD1 (5 bases). The germline V gene encodes CDR1 LNHDA and CDR2 SQIVND (reference sequence). V lost 3 bases to trimming and J lost 2 bases, with 11 bases between them. The CDR3 extends over 16 amino acids. The CDR3 region is CASSMGGRAYNSPLHF. The CDR3 DNA sequence: TGTGCCAGTAGTATGGGCGGCAGGGCCTATAATTCACCCCTCCACTTT.

CDR3 DNA sequence: TGTGCCAGCAGCCAAGTTGTGGGAGGAAGCACAGATACGCAGTATTTT. It yields the protein CASSQVVGGSTDTQYF. The rearrangement links TRBV3-1 to TRBJ2-3; D is possibly TRBD2 (6 bases). The CDR3 is made up of 16 amino acids. Germline lookup yields CDR1 LGHDT and CDR2 YNNKEL (reference sequence). V shed 1 base and J shed 0 bases, with 11 bases lying between them.

This rearrangement joins TRBV12-5 to TRBJ2-2, with D hard to call. The V end lost 5 bases, the J end lost 5 bases, and 9 bases lay between the germline ends. The CDR3 is made up of 13 amino acids. In germline, CDR1 is LGHNT, CDR2 FRNRAP. CDR3 protein: CASGVVRTGELFF. The CDR3 region has the DNA TGTGCTAGTGGTGTTGTTAGGACCGGGGAGCTGTTTTTT.

The genes are TRBV20-1 and TRBJ1-2; D gene unclear. Germline V CDR1 and CDR2: DFQATT, SNEGSKA (reference sequence). The V and J ends lost 0 bases and 3 bases respectively, with 20 bases between them. This CDR3 has 17 residues. The CDR3 nucleotides are TGCAGTGCTAGAGATGAAACAAGGGCAGTTTTAGACTATGGCTACACCTTC. As protein: CSARDETRAVLDYGYTF.

The chain recombines TRBV9 with TRBJ1-2, with no clear D. V lost 4 bases and J lost 8, with 12 bases in between. The CDR3 spans 12 residues. Germline V gene sequence: CDR1 SGDLS, CDR2 YYNGEE. The DNA for the CDR3 is TGTGCCAGCAGCCCCCCCACTTTGGGCTACACCTTC. It specifies CASSPPTLGYTF.

The DNA for the CDR3 is TGTGCCAGTAGTATCGCCGACAGGGGGCTGAACACTGAAGCTTTCTTT. It translates to CASSIADRGLNTEAFF. The V and J genes are TRBV19 and TRBJ1-1; 10 nucleotides match TRBD1. The CDR3 extends over 16 amino acids. V trimming: 3 bases; J trimming: 0 bases; junction bases outside the gene matches: 4. CDR1 and CDR2 from the germline V gene are LNHDA and SQIVND (reference sequence).

This clonotype was observed a few times. The CDR3, as DNA: TGTGCCAGCAGTTTTCGACAGCAAGAGACCCAGTACTTC. This codes for CASSFRQQETQYF. This chain uses TRBV7-9 with TRBJ2-5; D might be TRBD1 (5 bases). Germline V gene lookup returns CDR1 SEHNR and CDR2 FQNEAQ (reference sequence). The V and J ends lost 6 bases and 2 bases respectively, with 10 bases between them. The CDR3 has 13 amino acids.

This clonotype showed up just a few times. The chain recombines TRBV9 with TRBJ2-1, with D perhaps TRBD1 (6 bases). Trimming pared 3 bases from V and 6 bases from J, leaving 19 bases between. Germline loops: CDR1 SGDLS, CDR2 YYNGEE. CDR3 length equals 16 residues. The CDR3 is CASSAPRDQGRNEQFF. The CDR3 DNA is TGTGCCAGCAGCGCCCCAAGGGACCAGGGGCGCAATGAGCAGTTCTTC.

The chain has TRBV7-9 and TRBJ2-1; D gene ambiguous. Looked up from germline, CDR1 is SEHNR and CDR2 is FQNEAQ (reference sequence). Deletions cut 6 bases from V and 8 bases from J, with 5 bases between. This CDR3 contains 10 residues. The CDR3 DNA reads as TGTGCCAGCAGGGGTCATGAGCAGTTCTTC. This translates into CASRGHEQFF.

In regard to this clonotype: The junction differs from germline at one of its ends, possibly a read error. This rearrangement joins TRBV20-1 to TRBJ2-1, with D perhaps assigned TRBD1 or TRBD2 (5 bases each). The CDR3 contains 8 residues. The germline V gene encodes CDR1 DFQATT and CDR2 SNEGSKA (reference sequence). CDR3 sequence: CSAERGAF. The DNA for the CDR3 is TGCAGTGCGGAGAGAGGGGCCTTC.

About this clonotype: The junction shows a germline mismatch at one end, possibly a read error. The chain couples TRBV5-1 to TRBJ2-1; no definite D call. In germline, CDR1 is SGHRS, CDR2 YFSETQ. CDR3 length: 16 residues. CDR3 protein: CAGSLWEGITYNEQFF. CDR3 coding DNA: TGCGCCGGCAGCTTGTGGGAAGGGATCACCTACAATGAGCAGTTCTTC. The full variable domain, rest sourced from reference TRBV5-1 and TRBJ2-1, is KAGVTQTPRYLIKTRGQQVTLSCSPISGHRSVSWYQQTPGQGLQFLFEYFSETQRNKGNFPGRFSGRQFSNSRSEMNVSTLELGDSALYLCAGSLWEGITYNEQFFGPGTRLTVL.

This clonotype was recorded a few times. J is TRBJ2-3 and V is TRBV9, with 12 nucleotides matching TRBD2. The V segment lost 0 bases and the J segment 4 bases; nucleotides outside the gene matches: 3. Germline loops: CDR1 SGDLS, CDR2 YYNGEE. The CDR3 is made up of 16 amino acids. The CDR3 protein is CASSVGLAGVADTQYF. CDR3 nucleotides: TGTGCCAGCAGCGTAGGACTAGCGGGGGTCGCAGATACGCAGTATTTT.

The chain combines TRBV3-1 with TRBJ2-5, with 9 bases fitting TRBD1. The germline gives CDR1 LGHDT, CDR2 YNNKEL (reference sequence). This CDR3 is built from 16 residues. With 2 bases clipped from V and 2 bases from J, the junction kept 6 bases outside the gene matches. CDR3 nucleotides: TGTGCCAGCAGCCAATGGGGGGACAGGGATCAAGAGACCCAGTACTTC. Translation gives CASSQWGDRDQETQYF.

V gene TRBV14 combines with J gene TRBJ2-3; tentatively, D is TRBD2 (6 bases). This CDR3 has 17 amino acids. The V end was cut by 1 base, the J end by 5 bases, with 19 bases between. The germline CDR1 and CDR2 sequences are SGHDN and FVKESK. The CDR3 DNA sequence: TGTGCCAGCAGCCAAGGTTGGCTACGGGGGTCCGGAGATACGCAGTATTTT. Protein sequence: CASSQGWLRGSGDTQYF.

This chain links TRBV30 with TRBJ1-5; 8 positions match TRBD1. This CDR3 is 13 amino acids long. The germline gives CDR1 GTSNPN, CDR2 SVGIG (reference sequence). V trimming: 7 bases; J trimming: 3 bases; junction bases outside the gene matches: 5. In DNA form, the CDR3 reads TGTGCCTTCCGGGACAGGAACAATCAGCCCCAGCATTTT. Its protein product is CAFRDRNNQPQHF.

The chain combines TRBV19 with TRBJ2-7, with D possibly being TRBD1 (6 bases). This CDR3 has 13 residues. The germline V and J ends were trimmed by 7 bases and 0 bases, with 10 bases remaining between them. Germline lookup yields CDR1 LNHDA and CDR2 SQIVND (reference sequence). This CDR3 reads CASIGGNSYEQYF. The CDR3, as DNA: TGTGCCAGTATTGGGGGCAACTCCTACGAGCAGTACTTC. Using reference TRBV19 and TRBJ2-7 for the parts outside the CDR3, the full variable domain is DGGITQSPKYLFRKEGQNVTLSCEQNLNHDAMYWYRQDPGQGLRLIYYSQIVNDFQKGDIAEGYSVSREKKESFPLTVTSAQKNPTAFYLCASIGGNSYEQYFGPGTRLTVT.

The genes are TRBV6-5 and TRBJ1-1; D is undetermined. The CDR3 is 15 amino acids. V shed 2 bases and J shed 0 bases, with 10 bases lying between them. The germline CDR1 and CDR2 sequences are MNHEY and SVGAGI. The DNA of the CDR3 is TGTGCCAGCAGTTACCTTCTTGGGCTGAACACTGAAGCTTTCTTT. Translation: CASSYLLGLNTEAFF.

The chain joins TRBV5-6 to TRBJ2-1, with TRBD2 identical over 13 bases. The V gene's germline CDR1 is SGHDT and CDR2 YYEEEE. The CDR3 is 16 amino acids. V shed 0 bases and J 9 bases; nucleotides not matched to a gene: 6. The CDR3 DNA is TGTGCCAGCAGCTTGGGACTAGCGGGGGGATACGGTGAGCAGTTCTTC. This encodes CASSLGLAGGYGEQFF.

The chain carries TRBV9 and TRBJ2-1; 11 bases fit TRBD2. Germline CDR1 is SGDLS and CDR2 is YYNGEE. V lost 4 bases and J lost 4; bases outside the gene matches: 4. The CDR3 extends over 15 amino acids. Here the CDR3 DNA reads TGTGCCAGCAGCTTTAGCGGGAGGGATTACAATGAGCAGTTCTTC. This codes for CASSFSGRDYNEQFF. Complete variable domain (other parts from reference TRBV9 and TRBJ2-1): DSGVTQTPKHLITATGQRVTLRCSPRSGDLSVYWYQQSLDQGLQFLIQYYNGEERAKGNILERFSAQQFPDLHSELNLSSLELGDSALYFCASSFSGRDYNEQFFGPGTRLTVL.